These 20 T cell receptor beta chains were all obtained from the same sample, sequenced in a study of metastatic and nonmetastatic thyroid tumors. TCRdb reprocessed the PCR reads using MiXCR. The data contain 35,000 to 55,000 clones, roughly 3.1% of them singletons. Treatment of any kind had been given to no patient before thyroid surgery. Source material: blood. These receptors all come from a female donor with papillary thyroid cancer or a benign thyroid nodule (not recorded which). Some clones in this sample may be carry-over from other donors' samples.

This clone was seen ten or more times. Germline is not matched at one junction end, which may reflect a read error. The chain has TRBV27 and TRBJ2-3; 8 positions agree with TRBD2. Germline CDR1 and CDR2: MNHEY and SMNVEV (reference sequence). This CDR3 is 15 amino acids long. The DNA for the CDR3 is TGTGCCAGCAGCTTGACTAGCGCTAGCACAAATACGCAGTATTTT. Protein: CASSLTSASTNTQYF.

The V and J genes are TRBV7-3 and TRBJ2-2, with 7 bases matching TRBD1. The CDR3 runs to 14 residues. The ends lost 5 bases at V and 4 bases at J; junction bases unmatched: 4. From germline, CDR1 is SGHTA and CDR2 FQGTGA. CDR3: CASSRQGSTGELFF. For the CDR3, the DNA is TGTGCCAGCAGCCGACAGGGAAGCACCGGGGAGCTGTTTTTT.

The chain couples TRBV11-2 to TRBJ2-7; possibly TRBD1 for D (6 bases). Trimming removed 0 bases at V and 3 bases at J, with 15 bases between. CDR3 length: 16 residues. Germline V lookup: CDR1 SGHAT, CDR2 FQNNGV. DNA of the CDR3: TGTGCCAGCAGCTTAGAGGGGACACGGGGCGGCTACGAGCAGTACTTC. Translation gives CASSLEGTRGGYEQYF.

This clone was seen a few times. The chain is built from TRBV6-1 and TRBJ2-7; D may be TRBD1 (5 bases). This CDR3 contains 14 residues. Trimming took off 5 bases at V and 0 bases at J, with 11 bases between the two ends. The germline V gene has CDR1 MNHNS and CDR2 SASEGT. The CDR3 loop is CASSLQATSYEQYF. CDR3 DNA sequence: TGTGCCAGCAGTCTACAGGCAACCTCCTACGAGCAGTACTTC.

This clone has just a few counts. The chain links TRBV25-1 to TRBJ2-1; 9 bases are a match to TRBD1. CDR1 is MGHDK and CDR2 is SYGVNS in the germline V gene. Trimming took 2 bases from V and 8 from J; bases not matched to a gene: 10. CDR3 length equals 16 residues. In nucleotides, the CDR3 is TGTGCCAGCAGTGAAAACAGGGGGCGAATGGCGGATGAGCAGTTCTTC. This codes for CASSENRGRMADEQFF.

V usage is TRBV28 and J usage is TRBJ1-2; D not resolved. The CDR3 has 9 residues. The ends were cut back, 8 bases at V and 6 bases at J, with 4 bases in the middle. CDR1 is MDHEN and CDR2 is SYDVKM in the germline V gene. The CDR3 here is CASGNGYTF. In nucleotides, the CDR3 is TGTGCCAGCGGGAATGGCTACACCTTC.

The rearrangement links TRBV2 to TRBJ2-5, with D possibly being TRBD1 or TRBD2 (5 bases each). Germline lookup yields CDR1 SNHLY and CDR2 FYNNEI. The V end was cut by 6 bases, the J end by 12 bases, with 17 bases between. This CDR3 has 12 residues. DNA of the CDR3: TGTGCCAGCAGCTATTCGACCCGGGGCAAGTACTTC. Protein sequence: CASSYSTRGKYF.

This clone was detected ten times or more. This chain uses TRBV5-1 with TRBJ2-2; D might be TRBD1 (5 bases). Trimming took 2 bases from V and 1 from J, leaving 6 bases between them. This CDR3 spans 14 amino acids. Germline CDR1 is SGHRS and CDR2 is YFSETQ. Here the CDR3 reads CASSLTGNTGELFF. CDR3 nucleotide sequence: TGCGCCAGCAGCTTAACAGGGAACACCGGGGAGCTGTTTTTT.

At least ten counts were recorded for this clone. V is TRBV20-1 and J is TRBJ2-3; 9 bases map to TRBD2. Trimming took 1 base from V and 3 from J; bases not matched to a gene: 11. CDR1 is DFQATT and CDR2 is SNEGSKA in the germline V gene (reference sequence). The CDR3 totals 17 residues. The CDR3 bases are TGCAGTGCTAGAGGCAGCGGGAGGCATTCCTTGACAGATACGCAGTATTTT. Encoded protein: CSARGSGRHSLTDTQYF.

The sample holds many counts of this clone. This sequence joins TRBV5-6 and TRBJ2-3, with a tentative D call TRBD2 (6 bases). In germline, CDR1 is SGHDT, CDR2 YYEEEE. This CDR3 is built from 15 residues. V lost 4 bases and J lost 5, with 17 bases in between. CDR3 in amino acids: CASSPRAAGKDTQYF. CDR3 sequence (DNA): TGTGCCAGCAGCCCGAGGGCCGCGGGGAAAGATACGCAGTATTTT.

The table lists this clone with a few counts. V is TRBV2 and J is TRBJ2-7; no definite D call. This CDR3 comprises 13 residues. Trimming left V 3 bases short and J 5 bases short, with 11 bases between. The germline V gene encodes CDR1 SNHLY and CDR2 FYNNEI. The CDR3 spells CASSDSRINEQYF. The CDR3 nucleotides read TGTGCCAGCAGTGACTCCAGGATCAACGAGCAGTACTTC.

In this sample, this clone turned up many times. The same CDR3 arises from other DNA sequences in this sample as well. J is TRBJ1-6 and V is TRBV5-4; D is unresolved. V was cut by 0 bases and J by 5 bases, with 12 bases left in between. Germline V gene sequence: CDR1 SGHNT, CDR2 YYREEE (reference sequence). The CDR3 spans 16 residues. CDR3 protein: CASSLEYNGNNSPLHF. The CDR3 DNA follows: TGTGCCAGCAGCTTGGAATATAACGGGAATAATTCACCCCTCCACTTT.

The table lists this clone with a few counts. J is TRBJ2-7 and V is TRBV28; 9 bases match TRBD1. The V segment lost 5 bases and the J segment 2 bases; nucleotides outside the gene matches: 10. The CDR3 loop spans 16 amino acids. The germline gives CDR1 MDHEN, CDR2 SYDVKM. In DNA form, the CDR3 reads TGTGCCAGCAGTCCATCCCGACAGGGGGTAACCTACGAGCAGTACTTC. It encodes CASSPSRQGVTYEQYF.

This clone showed up just a few times. The V and J genes are TRBV28 and TRBJ2-1; no definite D call. The V gene's germline CDR1 is MDHEN and CDR2 SYDVKM. The CDR3 extends over 15 amino acids. V lost 3 bases and J 0 bases, leaving 9 bases between the germline ends. The CDR3: CASSFGSSSYNEQFF. DNA of the CDR3: TGTGCCAGCAGTTTTGGCTCGAGCTCCTACAATGAGCAGTTCTTC.

The genes are TRBV28 and TRBJ2-1; possible D gene TRBD1, 6 bases. The V gene lost 6 bases and the J gene lost 4 bases, with 19 bases spanning the gap. The CDR3 runs 16 residues. Germline assignment: CDR1 MDHEN and CDR2 SYDVKM. CDR3 nucleotides: TGTGCCAGCAGCCCACCGACCCTAGGGGGTTACAATGAGCAGTTCTTC. This codes for CASSPPTLGGYNEQFF.

Only a few counts were recorded for this clone. V gene TRBV5-1 combines with J gene TRBJ1-2; D not certain. Germline V gene lookup returns CDR1 SGHRS and CDR2 YFSETQ. Trimming took 3 bases from V and 8 from J, leaving 14 bases between them. The CDR3 covers 13 residues. The CDR3 protein is CASSYDGLWGYTF. The CDR3 nucleotides are TGCGCCAGCAGCTACGACGGCCTCTGGGGCTACACCTTC.

This clone was recorded a few times. V usage is TRBV2 and J usage is TRBJ1-6; 7 nucleotides align to TRBD1. The V gene's germline CDR1 is SNHLY and CDR2 FYNNEI. The CDR3 runs 11 residues. With V trimmed by 6 bases and J by 19 bases, 9 bases remained unmatched. The CDR3 loop is CASSRGQKFHF. The CDR3 DNA is TGTGCCAGCAGCCGGGGACAGAAATTTCACTTT.

This clone came up many times. The chain links TRBV7-6 to TRBJ2-5; 7 bases map to TRBD2. Germline V gives CDR1 SGHVS, CDR2 FNYEAQ. This CDR3 region has 16 residues. V trimming: 5 bases; J trimming: 5 bases; junction bases outside the gene matches: 14. The CDR3 reads CASSKRVAGVLETQYF. The CDR3 DNA reads as TGTGCCAGCAGCAAACGAGTGGCGGGAGTGTTGGAGACCCAGTACTTC. Using reference TRBV7-6 and TRBJ2-5 for the parts outside the CDR3, the full variable domain is GAGVSQSPRYKVTKRGQDVALRCDPISGHVSLYWYRQALGQGPEFLTYFNYEAQQDKSGLPNDRFSAERPEGSISTLTIQRTEQRDSAMYRCASSKRVAGVLETQYFGPGTRLLVL.

This chain joins TRBV5-1 and TRBJ2-3, with unresolved D. Trimming removed 4 bases at V and 2 bases at J, with 11 bases between. The germline V gene encodes CDR1 SGHRS and CDR2 YFSETQ. This CDR3 is built from 14 residues. The DNA of the CDR3 is TGCGCCAGCAGCCATTGGCAGGTCACAGATACGCAGTATTTT. Amino acids: CASSHWQVTDTQYF.

This clone was recorded many times. V usage is TRBV2 and J usage is TRBJ1-1; D call uncertain. The CDR3 runs to 13 residues. Looked up from germline, CDR1 is SNHLY and CDR2 is FYNNEI. The germline V and J ends were trimmed by 7 bases and 5 bases, with 14 bases remaining between them. CDR3 sequence (DNA): TGTGCCAGCATTGGAAAAAGAGGAACTGAAGCTTTCTTT. As protein: CASIGKRGTEAFF.